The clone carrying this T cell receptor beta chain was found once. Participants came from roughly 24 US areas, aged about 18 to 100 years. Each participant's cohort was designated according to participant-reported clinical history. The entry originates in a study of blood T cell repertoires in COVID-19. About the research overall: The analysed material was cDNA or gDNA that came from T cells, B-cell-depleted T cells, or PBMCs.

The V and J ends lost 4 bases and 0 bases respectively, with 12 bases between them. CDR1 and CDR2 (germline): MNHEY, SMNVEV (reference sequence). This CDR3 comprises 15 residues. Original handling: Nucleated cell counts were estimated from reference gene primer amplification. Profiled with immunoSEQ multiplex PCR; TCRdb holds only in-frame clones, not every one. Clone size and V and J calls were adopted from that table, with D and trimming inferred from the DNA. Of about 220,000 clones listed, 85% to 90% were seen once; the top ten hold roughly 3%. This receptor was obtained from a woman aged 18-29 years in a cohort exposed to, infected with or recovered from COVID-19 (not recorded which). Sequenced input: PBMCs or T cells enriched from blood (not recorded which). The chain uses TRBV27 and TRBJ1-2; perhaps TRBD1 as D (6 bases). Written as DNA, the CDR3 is TGTGCCAGCAGTTACTCGGGACACGCTAACTATGGCTACACCTTC. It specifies CASSYSGHANYGYTF.